These 23 T cell receptor beta chains share one sample of origin, sequenced in a study of T cells after yellow fever vaccination. TCRdb re-derived calls from the 5' RACE reads in MiXCR, one entry per CDR3 protein. The table includes 300,000 to 400,000 distinct CDR3 sequences, under 15% detected once. The sequenced sample was CD4+ T cells sorted from PBMCs, obtained 15 days after the yellow fever booster vaccination. The receptors come from a man in his late teens or twenties who received the YFV17D yellow fever vaccine.

The chain carries TRBV3-1 and TRBJ1-1; D is undetermined. The CDR3 has 15 residues. V lost 6 bases to trimming and J lost 6 bases, with 20 bases between them. Germline V gene lookup returns CDR1 LGHDT and CDR2 YNNKEL (reference sequence). This chain's CDR3 is CASSQRAGGLAEAFF. For the CDR3, the DNA is TGTGCCAGCAGTCAAAGGGCAGGCGGGCTAGCTGAAGCTTTCTTT.

V is TRBV7-2 and J is TRBJ1-5; D unclear. V lost 7 bases and J lost 0, with 4 bases in between. Germline V gives CDR1 SGHTA, CDR2 FQGNSA. The CDR3 totals 12 residues. CDR3 sequence: CASTSSNQPQHF. CDR3 in DNA: TGTGCCAGCACCTCTAGCAATCAGCCCCAGCATTTT.

This clonotype was found many times. This chain uses TRBV12-3 or TRBV12-4 with TRBJ1-2; 12 positions agree with TRBD1. V lost 7 bases to trimming and J lost 8 bases; unmatched junction nucleotides: 11. The CDR3 sequence is 15 residues long. In DNA, the CDR3 is TGTGCCAGCAATCCTTCCCGGGACAGGGGGCTCGGCTACACCTTC. As protein: CASNPSRDRGLGYTF.

This clonotype has at least ten counts. The J gene is TRBJ2-3, the V gene TRBV12-3 or TRBV12-4, with 8 bases fitting TRBD2. With V trimmed by 8 bases and J by 3 bases, 7 bases remained unmatched. The CDR3 sequence is 14 residues long. CDR3 residues: CASALGGGTDTQYF. The DNA of the CDR3 is TGTGCCAGCGCTCTCGGGGGGGGGACAGATACGCAGTATTTT.

The V call is TRBV27, the J call TRBJ1-2, with 7 bases that match TRBD1. Germline lookup yields CDR1 MNHEY and CDR2 SMNVEV (reference sequence). V lost 3 bases and J lost 7; bases outside the gene matches: 8. The CDR3 contains 14 residues. For the CDR3, the DNA is TGTGCCAGCAGTTTTAAGGGGGCGAAGTTTGGCTACACCTTC. Translated: CASSFKGAKFGYTF.

This clonotype was seen a few times. The V and J genes are TRBV24-1 and TRBJ2-2; 7 bases align to TRBD1. There are 17 residues in the CDR3. CDR1 KGHDR and CDR2 SFDVKD come from the germline V gene. The V gene end was trimmed by 7 bases and the J gene end by 0 bases; junction bases not matched to a gene: 10. DNA of the CDR3: TGTGCCACCAGACCAGGGGGACAGCGAACGAACACCGGGGAGCTGTTTTTT. The encoded protein is CATRPGGQRTNTGELFF.

This clonotype occurred a few times. The chain employs TRBV20-1 and TRBJ2-5; a possible D gene is TRBD1 (6 bases). Trimming took 3 bases from V and 0 from J, leaving 17 bases between them. CDR3 length: 16 residues. Germline loops: CDR1 DFQATT, CDR2 SNEGSKA (reference sequence). The CDR3 region has the DNA TGCAGTGCTAGTCGTTTTGGCAGGGGATACCAAGAGACCCAGTACTTC. Amino acid sequence: CSASRFGRGYQETQYF.

V gene TRBV28 combines with J gene TRBJ1-5; no clear D. Germline values: CDR1 MDHEN, CDR2 SYDVKM. The ends were cut back, 5 bases at V and 5 bases at J, with 19 bases in the middle. This CDR3 is built from 16 residues. The CDR3 sequence: CASSRPLGKGDQPQHF. The CDR3 DNA reads as TGTGCCAGCAGTCGTCCGTTAGGGAAAGGTGATCAGCCCCAGCATTTT.

This clonotype occurred a few times. The chain has TRBV9 and TRBJ1-1; 8 bases fit TRBD1. Trimming cost V 0 bases and J 3 bases; bases outside gene matches: 10. In germline, CDR1 is SGDLS, CDR2 YYNGEE. This CDR3 region has 17 residues. The CDR3 region has the DNA TGTGCCAGCAGCGTAGGACAGGGGTTCGGGGAGGACACTGAAGCTTTCTTT. This gives the protein CASSVGQGFGEDTEAFF.

This clonotype was detected ten times or more. This sequence joins TRBV29-1 and TRBJ2-5, with unresolved D. The V and J ends lost 1 base and 1 base respectively, with 16 bases between them. This CDR3 region has 16 residues. Germline CDR1 SQVTM, CDR2 ANQGSEA. The CDR3 region has the DNA TGCAGCGTTGAAGGATTTACGATGGGCAGCCAAGAGACCCAGTACTTC. It encodes CSVEGFTMGSQETQYF.

This rearrangement joins TRBV30 to TRBJ2-1, with TRBD1 identical over 9 bases. The germline gives CDR1 GTSNPN, CDR2 SVGIG (reference sequence). The CDR3 sequence is 14 residues long. V shed 7 bases and J 2 bases; nucleotides not matched to a gene: 6. The CDR3 loop is CALTGGRAYNEQFF. DNA of the CDR3: TGTGCCTTGACAGGGGGAAGGGCCTACAATGAGCAGTTCTTC. Looking up the rest from reference TRBV30 and TRBJ2-1 gives the full variable domain: SQTIHQWPATLVQPVGSPLSLECTVEGTSNPNLYWYRQAAGRGLQLLFYSVGIGQISSEVPQNLSASRPQDRQFILSSKKLLLSDSGFYLCALTGGRAYNEQFFGPGTRLTVL.

The chain links TRBV20-1 to TRBJ2-7; 9 bases are shared with TRBD2. Germline V CDR1 and CDR2: DFQATT, SNEGSKA (reference sequence). CDR3 size: 18 residues. The V segment lost 1 base and the J segment 3 bases; nucleotides outside the gene matches: 16. CDR3 sequence reads: CSARGRGGGIVGLYEQYF. The DNA for the CDR3 is TGCAGTGCTAGAGGTCGCGGGGGGGGCATCGTTGGACTCTACGAGCAGTACTTC.

The chain recombines TRBV30 with TRBJ2-3; a weak D match, TRBD1 (5 bases). CDR3 size: 15 residues. Germline CDR1 is GTSNPN and CDR2 is SVGIG (reference sequence). V was pared by 4 bases and J by 1 base, with 15 bases between. The CDR3 DNA sequence: TGTGCCTGGACCCAAGGGGTTTCGGGCACAGATACGCAGTATTTT. It codes for CAWTQGVSGTDTQYF.

This chain links TRBV28 with TRBJ2-7; a weak D match, TRBD2 (6 bases). The germline V gene encodes CDR1 MDHEN and CDR2 SYDVKM. The V gene lost 5 bases and the J gene lost 3 bases, with 20 bases spanning the gap. This CDR3 region has 16 residues. CDR3: CASSPAGSDYLYEQYV. The CDR3 DNA is TGTGCCAGCAGTCCAGCGGGTTCGGACTACCTCTACGAGCAGTACGTC.

As DNA, the CDR3 is TGCGCCAGCAGCCAAGAGTTAGGGCGGCTCAATCAGCCCCAGCATTTT. Its protein is CASSQELGRLNQPQHF. The V call is TRBV4-1, the J call TRBJ1-5, with unresolved D. CDR3 length: 16 residues. The V gene's germline CDR1 is MGHRA and CDR2 YSYEKL. V was pared by 0 bases and J by 3 bases, with 12 bases between.

This clonotype was counted between two and nine times. V and J are TRBV7-2 and TRBJ1-4; D is undetermined. Germline V gene lookup returns CDR1 SGHTA and CDR2 FQGNSA. The CDR3 contains 13 residues. Trimming cost V 1 base and J 4 bases, with 4 bases left between them. The CDR3 bases are TGTGCCAGCAGCTTAGGACATAATGAAAAACTGTTTTTT. Protein: CASSLGHNEKLFF.

Many counts were recorded for this clonotype. The chain carries TRBV7-2 and TRBJ2-5; D is unclear. The CDR3 has 14 residues. Trimming took 8 bases from V and 5 from J, leaving 18 bases between them. Germline-derived CDR1 and CDR2 are SGHTA and FQGNSA. This chain's CDR3 is CASSPARSSETQYF. The CDR3 DNA is TGTGCCAGCTCCCCGGCTCGGTCTTCCGAGACCCAGTACTTC.

The V call is TRBV5-5, the J call TRBJ2-3; perhaps TRBD1 as D (6 bases). Germline-derived CDR1 and CDR2 are SGHKS and YYEKEE (reference sequence). V lost 4 bases and J lost 2, with 17 bases in between. The CDR3 consists of 16 residues. The CDR3 bases are TGTGCCAGCAGCCGTCGGGTCGCAGGGGCCACAGATACGCAGTATTTT. Residues: CASSRRVAGATDTQYF. Supplemented by reference TRBV5-5 and TRBJ2-3, the full variable domain reads DAGVTQSPTHLIKTRGQQVTLRCSPISGHKSVSWYQQVLGQGPQFIFQYYEKEERGRGNFPDRFSARQFPNYSSELNVNALLLGDSALYLCASSRRVAGATDTQYFGPGTRLTVL.

The chain carries TRBV2 and TRBJ2-3; D call uncertain. Germline lookup yields CDR1 SNHLY and CDR2 FYNNEI. The CDR3 spans 15 residues. Deletions cut 6 bases from V and 0 bases from J, with 13 bases between. CDR3 sequence reads: CASREWAASTDTQYF. The CDR3 DNA is TGTGCCAGCAGAGAATGGGCAGCTAGCACAGATACGCAGTATTTT.

A few counts support this clonotype. V usage is TRBV19 and J usage is TRBJ2-2, with D perhaps matching TRBD2 (6 bases). The CDR3 is 15 amino acids. From germline, CDR1 is LNHDA and CDR2 SQIVND (reference sequence). V was shortened by 9 bases and J by 2 bases, with 16 bases between the two germline ends. CDR3 amino acids: CASHTGALNTGELFF. DNA for the CDR3: TGTGCCAGCCATACGGGAGCTCTAAACACCGGGGAGCTGTTTTTT.

This clonotype showed up many times. No DNA is shown, since the ends of the CDR3 on it are uncertain; the CDR3 is the one TCRdb lists. The chain couples TRBV7-2 to TRBJ1-2; whether TRBD1, the table's D call, matches the DNA was not checked. Germline-derived CDR1 and CDR2 are SGHTA and FQGNSA. The CDR3 spans 16 residues, counting both ends. The CDR3 here is CASSLVATGSDRGLTF.

The V gene is TRBV5-5, the J gene TRBJ1-1; possibly TRBD1 for D (5 bases). CDR1 and CDR2 (germline): SGHKS, YYEKEE (reference sequence). V gave up 5 bases and J gave up 0 bases, with 14 bases separating them. The CDR3 runs to 15 residues. The CDR3, as DNA: TGTGCCAGCAGTCGCCAGGGATTAGTGAACACTGAAGCTTTCTTT. It encodes CASSRQGLVNTEAFF.

In this sample, this clonotype turned up a few times. The chain uses TRBV5-6 and TRBJ2-7, with D perhaps matching TRBD1 or TRBD2 (5 bases each). Germline V gene sequence: CDR1 SGHDT, CDR2 YYEEEE. V lost 2 bases to trimming and J lost 6 bases, with 18 bases between them. The length of the CDR3 is 15 residues. The CDR3 sequence is CASSLDPRGLGEQYV. As DNA, the CDR3 is TGTGCCAGCAGCTTAGACCCCCGGGGCCTGGGCGAGCAGTACGTC.